This T cell receptor (beta chain) was observed in a study of CD8 T cells in ankylosing spondylitis. CDR3 length equals 15 residues. V lost 1 base, J lost 0 bases, and 9 bases lay in between. CDR1 and CDR2 from the germline V gene are SEHNR and FQNEAQ (reference sequence). Concerning this clonotype: Its antigen remains unknown.

Quantitative molecular-barcoded 5'-RACE generated the TCR beta libraries. MiXCR was run by TCRdb on the 5' RACE reads, yielding one entry per CDR3 protein. Counted here are 300,000 to 400,000 distinct CDR3 sequences, roughly 22% occurring once; the ten biggest clones make up 13%. Study-wide results and limits: A TCR beta motif of fewer than ten highly homologous variants seemed to mark ankylosing spondylitis blood. Reported data indicate significant enrichment of disease-linked clones within matched ankylosing spondylitis synovial fluid.

The specimen sequenced was blood, either unsorted or a sorted T cell fraction (not recorded which). The chain links TRBV7-9 to TRBJ1-1, with D hard to call. The sequence was obtained from a male donor with ankylosing spondylitis or in good health (not recorded which). CDR3 DNA: TGTGCCAGCAGCTTAGTTGGAGGAATGAACACTGAAGCTTTCTTT. Encoded protein: CASSLVGGMNTEAFF.